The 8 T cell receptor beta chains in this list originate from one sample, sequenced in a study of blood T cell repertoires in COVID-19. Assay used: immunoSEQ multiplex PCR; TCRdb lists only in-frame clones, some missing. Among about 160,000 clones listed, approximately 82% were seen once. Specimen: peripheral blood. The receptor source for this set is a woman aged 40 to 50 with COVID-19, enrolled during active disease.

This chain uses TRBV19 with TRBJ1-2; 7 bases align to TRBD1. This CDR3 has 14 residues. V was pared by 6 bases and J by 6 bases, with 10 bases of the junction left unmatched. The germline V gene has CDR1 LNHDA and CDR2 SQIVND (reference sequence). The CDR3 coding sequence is TGTGCCAGTAGGACCCGGGACAGCGTCAATGGCTACACCTTC. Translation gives CASRTRDSVNGYTF. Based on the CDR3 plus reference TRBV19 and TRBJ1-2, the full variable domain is DGGITQSPKYLFRKEGQNVTLSCEQNLNHDAMYWYRQDPGQGLRLIYYSQIVNDFQKGDIAEGYSVSREKKESFPLTVTSAQKNPTAFYLCASRTRDSVNGYTFGSGTRLTVV.

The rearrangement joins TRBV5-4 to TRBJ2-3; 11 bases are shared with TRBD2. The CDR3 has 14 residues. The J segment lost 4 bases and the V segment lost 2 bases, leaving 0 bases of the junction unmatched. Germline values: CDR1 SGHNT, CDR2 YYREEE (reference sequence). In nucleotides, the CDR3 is TGTGCCAGCAGCTTTAGCGGGGGGGCAGATACGCAGTATTTT. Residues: CASSFSGGADTQYF.

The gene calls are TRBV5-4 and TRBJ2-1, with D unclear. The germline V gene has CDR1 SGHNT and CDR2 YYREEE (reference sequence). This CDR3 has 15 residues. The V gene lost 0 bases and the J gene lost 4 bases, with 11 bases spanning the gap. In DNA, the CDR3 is TGTGCCAGCAGCTTGGGACGGAGCGTATACAATGAGCAGTTCTTC. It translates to CASSLGRSVYNEQFF.

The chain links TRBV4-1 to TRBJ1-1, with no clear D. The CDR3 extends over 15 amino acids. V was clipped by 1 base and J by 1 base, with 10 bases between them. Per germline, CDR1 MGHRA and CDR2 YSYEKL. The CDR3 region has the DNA TGCGCCAGCAGCCAAGCGGGAAGGGAGAACACTGAAGCTTTCTTT. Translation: CASSQAGRENTEAFF.

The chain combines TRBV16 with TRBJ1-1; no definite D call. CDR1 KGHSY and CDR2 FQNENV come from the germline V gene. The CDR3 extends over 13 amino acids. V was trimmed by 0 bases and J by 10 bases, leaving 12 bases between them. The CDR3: CASSQSRADGAFF. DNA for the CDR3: TGTGCCAGCAGCCAATCGCGGGCGGACGGAGCTTTCTTT.

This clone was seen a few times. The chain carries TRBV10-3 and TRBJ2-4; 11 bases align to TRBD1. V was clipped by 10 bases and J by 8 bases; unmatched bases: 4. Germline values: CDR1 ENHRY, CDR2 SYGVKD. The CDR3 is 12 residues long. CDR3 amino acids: CATGTGGDIQYF. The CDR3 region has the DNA TGTGCCACCGGGACAGGGGGAGACATTCAGTACTTC.

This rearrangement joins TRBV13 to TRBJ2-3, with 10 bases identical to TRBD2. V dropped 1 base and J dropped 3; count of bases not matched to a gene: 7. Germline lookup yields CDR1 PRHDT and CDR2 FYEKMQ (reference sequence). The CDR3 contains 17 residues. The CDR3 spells CASSLEALAGVTDTQYF. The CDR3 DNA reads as TGTGCCAGCAGCTTAGAAGCGCTAGCGGGAGTTACAGATACGCAGTATTTT. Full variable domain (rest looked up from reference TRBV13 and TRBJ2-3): AAGVIQSPRHLIKEKRETATLKCYPIPRHDTVYWYQQGPGQDPQFLISFYEKMQSDKGSIPDRFSAQQFSDYHSELNMSSLELGDSALYFCASSLEALAGVTDTQYFGPGTRLTVL.

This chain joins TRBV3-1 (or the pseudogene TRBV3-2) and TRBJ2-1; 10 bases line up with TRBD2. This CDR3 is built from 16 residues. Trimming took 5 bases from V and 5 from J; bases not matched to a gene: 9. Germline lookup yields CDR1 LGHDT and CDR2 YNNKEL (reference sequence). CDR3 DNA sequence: TGTGCCAGCAGCGCTCTTACTAGCGGGGCCAACAATGAGCAGTTCTTC. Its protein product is CASSALTSGANNEQFF.